The present T cell receptor beta chain was sequenced within a study of blood T cell repertoires in COVID-19. Study at large: Nucleic acid was either cDNA or gDNA, and it came from T cells, B-cell-depleted T cells, or PBMCs.

Adults between roughly 18 and 95 years of age took part from about two dozen US areas. Participants' own reports of clinical history determined their cohort assignment. Two consecutive negative NP/OP PCR tests, clearance, or resolved symptoms defined Cohort 3 recovery. Trimming stripped 3 bases from V and 5 bases from J, with 9 bases between. The CDR3 runs 14 residues. CDR1 is SGHRS, CDR2 YFSETQ, per germline. Sequencing was performed with immunoSEQ multiplex PCR; in TCRdb, only in-frame clones are kept and a portion is missing. Here the sample spans hundreds of thousands of clones, around 90% being singletons.

Sequenced sample: PBMCs or T cells enriched from blood (not recorded which). The chain has TRBV5-1 and TRBJ1-6, with a tentative D call TRBD1 (6 bases). This TCR was recovered from a woman in her forties who had recovered from COVID-19. The CDR3 nucleotides are TGCGCCAGCAGCTACTACAGGGATAATTCACCCCTCCACTTT. Amino acid sequence: CASSYYRDNSPLHF.